What follows describes a single T cell receptor (beta chain). A Seattle source enrolled patients during active infection and followed them longitudinally. The V end lost 5 bases, the J end lost 8 bases, and 21 bases lay between the germline ends. CDR1 and CDR2 from the germline V gene are MDHEN and SYDVKM. The CDR3 is 15 residues long. These data are taken from a study of blood T cell repertoires in COVID-19. About the research overall: Italy, Spain and the United States were the sources of the convalescent and acute COVID-19 samples. T cells, B-cell-depleted T cells, or PBMCs provided the cDNA or gDNA that served as material.

TCRdb's copy holds only in-frame clones and misses some; the assay was immunoSEQ multiplex PCR. This sample yields over 100,000 clones, of which around 89% are seen a single time; around 4.5% belongs to the top ten. This chain uses TRBV28 with TRBJ1-2, with D perhaps matching TRBD1 (5 bases). The sequencing input was peripheral blood. This sequence originates from a man aged 55 to 70 with COVID-19, enrolled during active disease. The CDR3 sequence: CASSIGSGGGLGYTF. As DNA, the CDR3 is TGTGCCAGCAGTATTGGTAGCGGGGGAGGGCTAGGCTACACCTTC.